The T cell receptor (beta chain) under discussion was sequenced for a study of response to subunit inactivated influenza vaccine. Study results and caveats: The authors proposed limited new T cell recruitment per seasonal influenza vaccination.

Losses at the gene ends were 3 bases for V and 5 bases for J; bases not matched to a gene: 13. The CDR3 runs 16 residues. The germline gives CDR1 SGHAT, CDR2 FQNNGV. TCRdb ran MiXCR on the RT-PCR reads and lists one entry per CDR3 protein. Of roughly 650,000 distinct CDR3 sequences listed, 12% to 15% are singletons. This clonotype was seen only a few times. The antigen is undetermined. The chain carries TRBV11-2 and TRBJ2-7, with TRBD1 matching over 7 bases. This TCR was recovered from a man in his forties or fifties who received an inactivated influenza vaccine. The source was PBMCs from blood, collected around two weeks before vaccination. For the CDR3, the DNA is TGTGCCAGCAGCTTCCCTCACAGGGGATCGATCCACGAGCAGTACTTC. Translation: CASSFPHRGSIHEQYF. Full variable domain (rest looked up from reference TRBV11-2 and TRBJ2-7): EAGVAQSPRYKIIEKRQSVAFWCNPISGHATLYWYQQILGQGPKLLIQFQNNGVVDDSQLPKDRFSAERLKGVDSTLKIQPAKLEDSAVYLCASSFPHRGSIHEQYFGPGTRLTVT.